This TCR beta chain was identified during a study of blood T cells in healthy people across ages. V dropped 2 bases and J dropped 2 bases, with 7 bases sitting between them. The germline V gene encodes CDR1 MNHEY and CDR2 SVGAGI. The length of the CDR3 is 14 residues. A second PCR, run for roughly 7 to 12 cycles, used a sample-barcoded 5' primer plus a J-beta primer mix. TCRdb recomputed calls from the 5' RACE reads with MiXCR, one row per CDR3 protein. Among about 400,000 distinct CDR3 sequences listed, 45% to 60% were seen once. The material sequenced was blood. This TCR came from a man aged 55 to 70 in good health. V and J are TRBV6-5 and TRBJ2-1, with D hard to call. The CDR3 sequence: CASSYADPYNEQFF. Here the CDR3 DNA reads TGTGCCAGCAGTTACGCGGATCCCTACAATGAGCAGTTCTTC.